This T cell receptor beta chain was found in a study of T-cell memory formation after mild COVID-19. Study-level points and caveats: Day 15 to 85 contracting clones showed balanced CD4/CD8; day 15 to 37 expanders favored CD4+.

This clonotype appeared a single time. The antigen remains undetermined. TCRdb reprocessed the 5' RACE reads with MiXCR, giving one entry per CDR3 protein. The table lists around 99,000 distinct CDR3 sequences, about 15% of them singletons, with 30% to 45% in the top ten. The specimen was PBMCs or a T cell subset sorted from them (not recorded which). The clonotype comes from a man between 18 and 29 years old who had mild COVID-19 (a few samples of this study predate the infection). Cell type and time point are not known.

CDR3 residues: CATQDSGEYNEQFF. The CDR3 DNA sequence: TGTGCCACGCAAGATAGCGGGGAATACAATGAGCAGTTCTTC. The chain has TRBV6-2 or TRBV6-3 and TRBJ2-1; the match to TRBD2 covers 8 bases. The CDR3 extends over 14 amino acids. The J segment lost 4 bases and the V segment lost 10 bases, leaving 9 bases of the junction unmatched. Germline V gives CDR1 MNHEY, CDR2 SVGEGT.